This section outlines one T cell receptor beta chain sequence together with its context. The germline V and J ends were trimmed by 3 bases and 3 bases, with 7 bases remaining between them. The CDR3 length is 13 residues. Germline loops: CDR1 LNHDA, CDR2 SQIVND (reference sequence). This specimen comes from a study of T cell changes during pregnancy in multiple sclerosis. Sequenced by immunoSEQ multiplex PCR; TCRdb stores in-frame clones only, minus some. The repertoire holds roughly 60,000 clones, with around 96% as singletons. The chain is built from TRBV19 and TRBJ2-3, with D hard to call. The receptor comes from a female donor with multiple sclerosis, enrolled in a pregnancy study. The input for sequencing was CD8+ T cells from peripheral blood mononuclear cells, taken after pregnancy. The CDR3 nucleotides are TGTGCCAGTAGTATTAGTCTAACAGATACGCAGTATTTT. Residues: CASSISLTDTQYF.